This T cell receptor (beta chain) originates from a study of blood T cells in healthy people across ages (dated by TCRdb to the mid-2010s). Regarding the complete study: In model experiments, template switching captured about one uniquely barcoded TCR beta cDNA molecule for every two T cells. Using deep sequencing normalized with unique cDNA molecular identifiers, the study measured how TCR beta repertoire diversity changes with age. Donors of different ages were randomly distributed across sequencing lanes to avoid experimental bias. The donors were divided into four age groups: young (average around 16 years), middle-aged (under 40), aged (around 67) and long-lived (more than 75). Using the same blood draw, the study looked at two additional independent replicas of 1 million unique cDNA reads for two donors, one aged 18 to 30 and the other aged 80 or older. The investigation overall reported the following: Estimates of total diversity based on one million sequenced T cells were considered lower bounds and underestimates. Bulk unsorted PBMC profiling prevented conclusive comparison of naive and antigen-experienced compartments. The long-lived group showed more naive CD4+ T cells, fewer expanded clones and increased TCR diversity than the aged group, suggesting age selection. Donor CMV infection status was unknown, potentially confounding age-related changes in expanded clonotypes. There was a strong correlation between observed TCR beta diversity and the percentage of naive T cells measured by flow cytometry. As age increased, observed TCR beta diversity per million T cells dropped in a roughly linear way, and a significant reduction was already evident by age about 36.

Reading from cysteine to phenylalanine, the CDR3 counts 14 amino acids. Only the CDR3 DNA stays, 42 bases, in frame from base 1. V is pared back by 4 bases and J by 6 bases, with 15 bases lying between the germline termini. From a lookup of the germline V gene (reference sequence), CDR1 and CDR2 are SEHNR and FQNEAQ. The table lists this clonotype with many counts. It lacks a known antigen. No qualities accompany the bases; no much larger clone lies one base away. The donors were roughly 40 Caucasian individuals from Russia, aged roughly 6 to 100 years, who were systemically healthy. Each donor gave ten milliliters of peripheral blood, drawn into EDTA-treated Vacutainer tubes. Ficoll-Paque density-gradient centrifugation was used to isolate PBMCs, with at least 7 million per sample. Trizol reagent was used to extract total RNA from the PBMCs, yielding at least 6 micrograms per sample. For every donor, flow cytometry on a PBMC aliquot measured the percentage of naive CD45RAhigh/CD27high T cells.

The method behind the library was 5' RACE. Sequencing instrument: Illumina HiSeq 2500. A second PCR of roughly 7 to 11 cycles was performed with a sample-barcoded 5' primer and a J-beta primer mix. Each TCR beta cDNA molecule received a unique molecular identifier from a template-switch 5' adaptor carrying 12 random nucleotides. At least 2.5 million CDR3-containing paired-end reads were obtained from each sample. First-strand cDNA synthesis was performed from all RNA using the Mint cDNA synthesis kit, with priming by a TRBC-specific oligonucleotide. Following uracil-DNA glycosylase treatment, all cDNA underwent a first 18-cycle PCR with the universal primers M1SS and BC2_uni_R. The original methods were these. For normalization, 1 million high-quality reads were randomly selected from each sample, with every read carrying a distinct molecular identifier. Instead of being binned into consensus sequences, reads with shared molecular identifiers were discarded. MiTCR, run with a Q25 quality threshold and the strictest error-elimination algorithm, handled CDR3 identification, clonotype clustering and error correction. A nonparametric unseen species model with Euler transformation was used to estimate a lower bound on total TCR beta diversity. TCRdb reprocessing: public reads trimmed at Q25 with fastp, clones called with MiXCR, in-frame beta chains kept. Each CDR3 protein gets just one entry, which takes the most common genes and DNA from the rows behind it. The V and J calls, along with clone size, are taken from TCRdb and not from the paper's own processing. For this sample the table gives fewer than 750,000 distinct CDR3 sequences, of which 47% were detected only once. The top ten hold approximately 25% of the sample.

The source material was blood. The rearranged chain carries TRBV7-9 and TRBJ1-2; a tentative D match to TRBD1 spans 6 bases. The origin of this receptor is a man of 80 years or more in good health. CDR3 reads: CASSYPGTLNGYTF. The DNA is as follows: TGTGCCAGCAGCTACCCGGGGACATTGAATGGCTACACCTTC.